This record looks at one T cell receptor (beta chain) sequence and its context. Germline V gives CDR1 GTSNPN, CDR2 SVGIG (reference sequence). The V end lost 3 bases, the J end lost 6 bases, and 7 bases lay between the germline ends. The CDR3 extends over 11 amino acids. These data come from a study of T cell changes during pregnancy in multiple sclerosis. This table comes from immunoSEQ multiplex PCR, and its TCRdb copy is limited to in-frame clones, with some not included. Altogether just under 70,000 clones are present, 91% being singletons, with the ten largest covering more than 0.75%. The material sequenced was peripheral blood, taken in the second trimester of pregnancy. This receptor was taken from a female donor with multiple sclerosis, enrolled in a pregnancy study. The rearrangement uses TRBV30 and TRBJ2-3; D is ambiguous. This CDR3 reads CAWRMRDTQYF. The CDR3 DNA follows: TGTGCCTGGAGAATGAGGGATACGCAGTATTTT.